These 17 T cell receptor beta chains were sequenced from one sample in a study of blood T cell repertoires in COVID-19. Method: immunoSEQ multiplex PCR; TCRdb's copy keeps in-frame clones and lacks some. The sample holds under 150,000 clones; 65% to 85% are singletons and the top ten take more than 1.5%. The sequenced material came from peripheral blood. Every receptor here comes from a man between 65 and 85 years old with acute or convalescent COVID-19.

The V call is TRBV5-1, the J call TRBJ1-1; D is ambiguous. The germline V gene has CDR1 SGHRS and CDR2 YFSETQ. The CDR3 contains 14 residues. V was shortened by 0 bases and J by 0 bases, with 6 bases between the two germline ends. As DNA, the CDR3 is TGCGCCAGCAGCTTGGATGGGCTGAACACTGAAGCTTTCTTT. Its translation: CASSLDGLNTEAFF.

This clone was counted a single time. The chain recombines TRBV5-4 with TRBJ2-5; 7 positions match TRBD2. V trimming: 3 bases; J trimming: 4 bases; junction bases outside the gene matches: 9. The CDR3 is 15 amino acids. Germline-derived CDR1 and CDR2 are SGHNT and YYREEE (reference sequence). CDR3 region: CASSWVAGRGETQYF. The DNA of the CDR3 is TGTGCCAGCAGCTGGGTCGCGGGGAGGGGAGAGACCCAGTACTTC. Full variable domain (outside the CDR3, taken from reference TRBV5-4 and TRBJ2-5): ETGVTQSPTHLIKTRGQQVTLRCSSQSGHNTVSWYQQALGQGPQFIFQYYREEENGRGNFPPRFSGLQFPNYSSELNVNALELDDSALYLCASSWVAGRGETQYFGPGTRLLVL.

The rearrangement uses TRBV7-8 and TRBJ1-2; a possible D gene is TRBD1 (5 bases). Germline loops: CDR1 SGHVS, CDR2 FQNEAQ. There are 16 residues in the CDR3. Trimming took off 0 bases at V and 3 bases at J, with 14 bases between the two ends. CDR3: CASSLASFRADYGYTF. In DNA, the CDR3 is TGTGCCAGCAGCTTAGCGAGTTTCAGGGCTGACTATGGCTACACCTTC.

This clone has only a few counts. This chain links TRBV4-2 with TRBJ2-5; 16 bases map to TRBD2. V dropped 1 base and J dropped 3; count of bases not matched to a gene: 2. CDR1 LGHNA and CDR2 YNFKEQ come from the germline V gene. The CDR3 consists of 17 residues. This CDR3 reads CASSQAGTSGGEETQYF. Here the CDR3 DNA reads TGTGCCAGCAGCCAAGCAGGGACTAGCGGGGGGGAAGAGACCCAGTACTTC.

The V gene is TRBV19, the J gene TRBJ2-3; 8 bases fit TRBD1. The CDR3 has 15 amino acids. Per the germline V gene, CDR1 is LNHDA and CDR2 is SQIVND (reference sequence). After removal of 3 bases from V and 4 bases from J, the junction contained 6 bases not matched to a gene. The CDR3 loop reads CASSIQGARADTQYF. CDR3 bases: TGTGCCAGTAGTATTCAGGGGGCGCGGGCAGATACGCAGTATTTT.

Regarding this clone: One end of the junction varies from germline; a read error may be responsible. The chain joins TRBV3-1 (or the pseudogene TRBV3-2) to TRBJ2-3, with 13 bases matching TRBD2. The germline V gene encodes CDR1 LGHDT and CDR2 YNNKEL (reference sequence). This CDR3 is 13 amino acids long. DNA for the CDR3: TGTGCCAGCAGCCTCGAAGGGACTAGCGGGGTCCTTTTT. The encoded protein is CASSLEGTSGVLF.

The rearrangement uses TRBV2 and TRBJ1-1, with D uncertain. Germline V gene sequence: CDR1 SNHLY, CDR2 FYNNEI. V shed 7 bases and J shed 1 base, with 19 bases lying between them. There are 16 residues in the CDR3. CDR3 nucleotides: TGTGCCAGCACCTCTAAGGAGTTGCGGTCGAACACTGAAGCTTTCTTT. Residues: CASTSKELRSNTEAFF.

CDR3 amino acids: CASSLNAGGPETQYF. The DNA of the CDR3 is TGTGCCAGCAGCTTGAACGCGGGGGGCCCGGAGACCCAGTACTTC. The chain is built from TRBV11-2 and TRBJ2-5; TRBD2 matches at 8 bases. The V gene end was trimmed by 3 bases and the J gene end by 5 bases; junction bases not matched to a gene: 8. CDR3 length: 15 residues. Germline V gives CDR1 SGHAT, CDR2 FQNNGV.

The rearrangement links TRBV24-1 to TRBJ2-3, with 7 bases that match TRBD1. Germline V gene data show CDR1 as KGHDR and CDR2 as SFDVKD. The CDR3 runs 17 residues. Germline trimming cut 3 bases from V and 2 bases from J; bases unmatched to any gene: 10. This CDR3 is CATSDPAPGQPTDTQYF. The CDR3 region has the DNA TGTGCCACCAGTGATCCCGCCCCGGGACAGCCCACAGATACGCAGTATTTT.

The V and J genes are TRBV7-9 and TRBJ1-2; D is undetermined. Trimming took off 1 base at V and 4 bases at J, with 13 bases between the two ends. CDR1 is SEHNR and CDR2 is FQNEAQ in the germline V gene (reference sequence). The CDR3 has 15 amino acids. CDR3 residues: CASSLGGGQAYGYTF. As DNA, the CDR3 is TGTGCCAGCAGCTTAGGGGGAGGTCAGGCCTATGGCTACACCTTC.

The chain couples TRBV6-1 to TRBJ2-5, with D possibly TRBD1 on 6 matching bases. CDR3 length: 16 amino acids. Germline CDR1 is MNHNS and CDR2 is SASEGT. Trimming took off 2 bases at V and 2 bases at J, with 15 bases between the two ends. CDR3 loop: CASSETGGWRQETQYF. Written as DNA, the CDR3 is TGTGCCAGCAGTGAAACTGGGGGCTGGAGACAAGAGACCCAGTACTTC.

The chain joins TRBV6-5 to TRBJ1-4; a weak D match, TRBD1 (5 bases). The CDR3 has 11 amino acids. Germline loops: CDR1 MNHEY, CDR2 SVGAGI. V was pared by 10 bases and J by 8 bases, with 11 bases between. CDR3 coding DNA: TGTGCCACCTATGGGGGGGAAAAACTGTTTTTT. Amino acids: CATYGGEKLFF.

This clone was observed a handful of times. The chain uses TRBV5-1 and TRBJ1-4; tentatively, D is TRBD1 (5 bases). Germline values: CDR1 SGHRS, CDR2 YFSETQ. There are 17 residues in the CDR3. Deletions cut 2 bases from V and 0 bases from J, with 14 bases between. The CDR3 coding sequence is TGCGCCAGCAGCTTAACGGATGACAGCGCAACTAATGAAAAACTGTTTTTT. This translates into CASSLTDDSATNEKLFF.

J is TRBJ2-7 and V is TRBV19; 9 nucleotides match TRBD1. V shed 4 bases and J 2 bases; nucleotides not matched to a gene: 6. The CDR3 length is 15 residues. CDR1 is LNHDA and CDR2 is SQIVND in the germline V gene (reference sequence). DNA for the CDR3: TGTGCCAGTAGTACCACCGGGACAGGGCCCTACGAGCAGTACTTC. It codes for CASSTTGTGPYEQYF.

In this sample, this clone turned up a few times. The V and J genes are TRBV27 and TRBJ2-7; TRBD2 matches 12 bases. Germline V CDR1 and CDR2: MNHEY, SMNVEV (reference sequence). The CDR3 is 14 amino acids. V lost 6 bases and J lost 5; bases outside the gene matches: 5. Here the CDR3 DNA reads TGTGCCAGCAGCACAGGACTAGCGGGGCACGAGCAGTACTTC. It translates to CASSTGLAGHEQYF.

This clone was counted a few times. The chain employs TRBV11-2 and TRBJ2-2; a weak D match, TRBD2 (6 bases). V lost 5 bases to trimming and J lost 6 bases, with 10 bases between them. The germline gives CDR1 SGHAT, CDR2 FQNNGV. This CDR3 is 13 amino acids long. The CDR3 sequence is CASSLPGAGELFF. CDR3 in DNA: TGTGCCAGCAGCCTTCCGGGGGCCGGGGAGCTGTTTTTT.

The chain is built from TRBV7-2 and TRBJ1-1; D is perhaps TRBD1 (5 bases). Germline V lookup: CDR1 SGHTA, CDR2 FQGNSA. The CDR3 consists of 14 residues. V lost 2 bases and J 1 base, leaving 8 bases between the germline ends. Written as DNA, the CDR3 is TGTGCCAGCAGCTTAAGACAGACGAACACTGAAGCTTTCTTT. It codes for CASSLRQTNTEAFF.